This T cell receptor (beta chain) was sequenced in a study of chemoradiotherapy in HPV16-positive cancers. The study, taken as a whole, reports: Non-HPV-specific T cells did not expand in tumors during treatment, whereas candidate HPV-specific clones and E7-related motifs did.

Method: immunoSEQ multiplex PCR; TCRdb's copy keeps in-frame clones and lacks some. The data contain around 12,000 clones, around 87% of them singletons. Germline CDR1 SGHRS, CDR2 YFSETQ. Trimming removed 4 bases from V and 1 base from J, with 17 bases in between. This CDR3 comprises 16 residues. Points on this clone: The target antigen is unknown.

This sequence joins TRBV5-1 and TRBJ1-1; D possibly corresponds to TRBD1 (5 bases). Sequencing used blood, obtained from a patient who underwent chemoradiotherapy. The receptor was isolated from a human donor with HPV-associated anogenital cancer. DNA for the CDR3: TGCGCCAGCAGCGCAGGTACGGGACGGACGAACACTGAAGCTTTCTTT. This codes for CASSAGTGRTNTEAFF.